This TCR beta chain was found in a study of T cell responses to AZD1222 COVID-19 vaccine. The germline CDR1 and CDR2 sequences are MDHEN and SYDVKM. Deletions cut 3 bases from V and 1 base from J, with 10 bases between. The CDR3 is made up of 15 amino acids. Method: immunoSEQ multiplex PCR; TCRdb's copy keeps in-frame clones and lacks some. This sample yields approximately 180,000 clones, of which approximately 90% are seen a single time; about 4.1% belongs to the top ten. This TCR was recovered from an adult who received the MenACWY meningococcal vaccine as a control. Sequencing used peripheral blood, obtained 28 days after the second dose of the MenACWY control vaccine. The chain has TRBV28 and TRBJ2-1; D is ambiguous. The CDR3 bases are TGTGCCAGCAGTTTGGGCGGCCGTTCCTACAATGAGCAGTTCTTC. It encodes CASSLGGRSYNEQFF.